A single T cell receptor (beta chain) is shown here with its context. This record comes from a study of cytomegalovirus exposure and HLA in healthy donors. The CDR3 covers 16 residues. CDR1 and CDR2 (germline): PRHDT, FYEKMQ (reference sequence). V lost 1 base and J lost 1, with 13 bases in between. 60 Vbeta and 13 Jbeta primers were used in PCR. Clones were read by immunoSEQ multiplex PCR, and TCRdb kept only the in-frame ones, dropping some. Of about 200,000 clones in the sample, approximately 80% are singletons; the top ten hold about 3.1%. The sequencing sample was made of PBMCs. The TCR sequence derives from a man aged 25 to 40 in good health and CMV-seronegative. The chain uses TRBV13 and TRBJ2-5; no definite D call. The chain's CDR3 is CASSLEASLSQETQYF. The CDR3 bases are TGTGCCAGCAGCTTAGAGGCTAGTCTGTCCCAAGAGACCCAGTACTTC.